Sequencing of this T cell receptor (beta chain) was carried out in a study of neurological immune-mediated disorders. Regarding the study as a whole: On phylogenetic grouping, the repertoires of 18 of 34 multiple sclerosis patients fell within one related-CDR3 cluster, constituting a possible signature.

5'RACE with 10-nucleotide random UMIs produced the cDNA. Over 180 million TCR-beta sequences from 15-18 subjects were obtained in each sequencing run. TCRdb re-derived calls from the 5' RACE reads in MiXCR, one entry per CDR3 protein. The sample lists 84,000 or so distinct CDR3 sequences; about 4.3% were seen once. This CDR3 has 14 amino acids. The V gene lost 1 base and the J gene lost 6 bases, with 12 bases spanning the gap. In germline, CDR1 is DFQATT, CDR2 SNEGSKA (reference sequence). This clonotype has ten or more counts. The antigen is not known. Noted time point: longitudinal time-point 3. The unsorted libraries were produced from 2 million PBMCs held at -80 C.

The rearrangement uses TRBV20-1 and TRBJ2-2, with D perhaps matching TRBD2 (6 bases). The sequence was obtained from a woman aged 60 to 75 with multiple sclerosis. The specimen was PBMCs. CDR3 sequence (DNA): TGCAGTGCTAGAGTTGGAGGCGGGGCCGGGGAGCTGTTTTTT. Amino acids: CSARVGGGAGELFF.